The 31 T cell receptor beta chains reported below all come from one sample, sequenced in a study of identical twins (dated by TCRdb to the mid-2010s). Preparation of the library involved 5' RACE. The instrument given in TCRdb is Illumina HiSeq 2000. TCRdb ran its own pipeline on the public reads, namely fastp trimming at Q25 and MiXCR clone calling, and kept in-frame beta chains. Rows matching on CDR3 protein sequence are summarized as one entry with the most common DNA and genes. Within this sample are roughly 1.6 million distinct CDR3 sequences, with under 35% of them counted one time only. The ten most abundant clones make up around 0.25% of the sample. Sequences were obtained from cord blood. The receptors were gathered from a newborn girl in good health.

This chain joins TRBV27 and TRBJ2-3; TRBD2 matches at 8 bases. Looked up from germline, CDR1 is MNHEY and CDR2 is SMNVEV (reference sequence). This CDR3 is built from 13 residues. V lost 5 bases to trimming and J lost 5 bases; unmatched junction nucleotides: 3. CDR3 sequence: CASSKAGVDTQYF. The CDR3 DNA reads as TGTGCCAGCAGTAAAGCGGGGGTAGATACGCAGTATTTT.

This clonotype came up a few times. J is TRBJ1-2 and V is TRBV9; no firm D call. The CDR3 is made up of 14 amino acids. Germline V gene lookup returns CDR1 SGDLS and CDR2 YYNGEE. The V end lost 4 bases, the J end lost 2 bases, and 12 bases lay between the germline ends. The CDR3 DNA is TGTGCCAGCAGCCCCATAGGGCTAAACTATGGCTACACCTTC. It encodes CASSPIGLNYGYTF.

The chain uses TRBV24-1 and TRBJ2-1, with 9 bases aligning to TRBD2. Per the germline V gene, CDR1 is KGHDR and CDR2 is SFDVKD. The CDR3 covers 16 residues. Trimming took 4 bases from V and 6 from J; bases not matched to a gene: 9. CDR3 bases: TGTGCCACCAGTGACCTTAGCGGGAGTTGGTCCAATGAGCAGTTCTTC. Its protein is CATSDLSGSWSNEQFF.

The chain recombines TRBV6-2 or TRBV6-3 with TRBJ2-4, with 7 bases matching TRBD2. The J call is uncertain, as TRBJ2-7 better fits the DNA end. Germline-derived CDR1 and CDR2 are MNHEY and SVGEGT. There are 16 residues in the CDR3. The CDR3 DNA reads TGTGCCAGCAGCCCCCATAGGCGGGAGTTGGACTACGAGCAGTACTTC. It codes for CASSPHRRELDYEQYF.

This chain connects TRBV4-2 to TRBJ2-1, with 9 bases fitting TRBD2. Trimming cost V 1 base and J 10 bases; bases outside gene matches: 8. Per germline, CDR1 LGHNA and CDR2 YNFKEQ. The CDR3 totals 15 residues. The CDR3 region is CASSQGVAGEYEQFF. The CDR3 DNA reads as TGTGCCAGCAGCCAAGGGGTAGCGGGAGAGTACGAGCAGTTCTTC.

CDR3 nucleotides: TGTGCCACCAGTGATCCCCGGAAGGCTTATACGGACAATGAGCAGTTCTTC. Translated: CATSDPRKAYTDNEQFF. The V and J genes are TRBV24-1 and TRBJ2-1; D uncertain. This CDR3 is 17 amino acids long. CDR1 and CDR2 from the germline V gene are KGHDR and SFDVKD. Between the trimmed V and J ends, which lost 3 bases and 5 bases, there was a span of 19 bases.

The DNA of the CDR3 is TGTGCCAGCAGTAGGCTAGCGGGAGTTCACGAGCAGTACTTC. It encodes CASSRLAGVHEQYF. This chain connects TRBV27 to TRBJ2-7; TRBD2 agrees at 10 bases. CDR3 size: 14 residues. V was pared by 5 bases and J by 5 bases, with 6 bases of the junction left unmatched. CDR1 is MNHEY and CDR2 is SMNVEV in the germline V gene (reference sequence).

Only a few counts were recorded for this clonotype. This rearrangement joins TRBV11-2 to TRBJ2-2; 8 positions match TRBD2. This CDR3 comprises 15 residues. Germline V gene sequence: CDR1 SGHAT, CDR2 FQNNGV. After removal of 1 base from V and 5 bases from J, the junction contained 3 bases not matched to a gene. For the CDR3, the DNA is TGTGCCAGCAGCTTAGTGTCGGGAGGGACCGGGGAGCTGTTTTTT. Its translation is CASSLVSGGTGELFF.

This clonotype was recorded a few times. V gene TRBV7-2 combines with J gene TRBJ2-5; D is possibly TRBD1 (5 bases). V was pared by 1 base and J by 5 bases, with 11 bases between. The CDR3 sequence is 14 residues long. The germline CDR1 and CDR2 sequences are SGHTA and FQGNSA. DNA for the CDR3: TGTGCCAGCAGCTTAGTTTACAGGTCCGAGACCCAGTACTTC. Translating it yields CASSLVYRSETQYF.

Concerning this clonotype: Relative to the germline gene, one junction end is altered; a read error may explain this. The chain uses TRBV4-1 and TRBJ2-5; D gene uncertain. Germline CDR1 and CDR2: MGHRA and YSYEKL. The CDR3 consists of 14 residues. CDR3 DNA sequence: TGCGCCAACAGCCAAGTAGGCACTCTCAATGAGCAGTACTTC. Protein product: CANSQVGTLNEQYF.

A few counts support this clonotype. The chain couples TRBV21-1 to TRBJ1-1; no DNA check was done on the table's D call, TRBD1. TRBV21-1 is assigned pseudogene status. The CDR3 contains 16 residues. This chain's CDR3 is CASSKVRDRGNTEAFF. The DNA of the CDR3 is TGTGCCAGCAGCAAAGTCCGGGACAGGGGGAACACTGAAGCTTTCTTT.

This clonotype was detected only a few times. This chain joins TRBV20-1 and TRBJ2-3, with D maybe TRBD2 (6 bases). Trimming stripped 6 bases from V and 2 bases from J, with 15 bases between. From germline, CDR1 is DFQATT and CDR2 SNEGSKA (reference sequence). This CDR3 is built from 14 residues. The CDR3 here is CSATRDSHTDTQYF. CDR3 DNA sequence: TGCAGTGCAACCCGGGACTCCCACACAGATACGCAGTATTTT.

This clonotype has just a few counts. This chain uses TRBV2 with TRBJ2-1; D is possibly TRBD2 (6 bases). CDR1 and CDR2 (germline): SNHLY, FYNNEI. The V end was cut by 11 bases, the J end by 3 bases, with 11 bases between. The CDR3 has 12 residues. CDR3 loop: CAGTGSYNEQFF. CDR3 DNA sequence: TGTGCCGGCACCGGGAGCTACAATGAGCAGTTCTTC.

The chain combines TRBV19 with TRBJ2-1; a possible D gene is TRBD2 (6 bases). The CDR3 is 14 residues long. Looked up from germline, CDR1 is LNHDA and CDR2 is SQIVND (reference sequence). V was clipped by 8 bases and J by 2 bases, with 13 bases between them. The CDR3 here is CASLSGVPYNEQFF. CDR3 DNA: TGTGCCAGTCTCTCGGGAGTGCCCTACAATGAGCAGTTCTTC.

This chain uses TRBV7-2 with TRBJ2-2, with D hard to call. CDR1 is SGHTA and CDR2 is FQGNSA in the germline V gene. The germline V and J ends were trimmed by 1 base and 6 bases, with 12 bases remaining between them. CDR3 size: 15 residues. The chain's CDR3 is CASSLGSLQAGELFF. CDR3 in DNA: TGTGCCAGCAGCTTAGGTAGCCTACAAGCCGGGGAGCTGTTTTTT.

The chain carries TRBV4-2 and TRBJ1-1, with D unclear. From germline, CDR1 is LGHNA and CDR2 YNFKEQ. V shed 0 bases and J shed 0 bases, with 11 bases lying between them. The CDR3 consists of 16 residues. In DNA form, the CDR3 reads TGTGCCAGCAGCCAAGAAGTGGCGGCCATGAACACTGAAGCTTTCTTT. Its translation: CASSQEVAAMNTEAFF.

The table lists this clonotype with a few counts. This rearrangement joins TRBV6-2 or TRBV6-3 to TRBJ2-7; TRBD2 aligns across 7 bases. There are 16 residues in the CDR3. CDR1 is MNHEY, CDR2 SVGEGT, per germline. V lost 2 bases, J lost 3 bases, and 10 bases stayed unmatched. The CDR3 nucleotides are TGTGCCAGCAGTTACACCTTTATGGGAGGGCTCTACGAGCAGTACTTC. Its protein product is CASSYTFMGGLYEQYF.

On this clonotype itself: This may come from a read error, since a much larger clone is one base off. The rearrangement joins TRBV11-2 to TRBJ1-2, with D uncertain. The CDR3 is 13 residues long. Germline V gene sequence: CDR1 SGHAT, CDR2 FQNNGV. CDR3 residues: CASSSTPNYGCTF. CDR3 nucleotides: TGTGCCAGCAGTTCAACACCGAACTATGGCTGCACCTTC.

This clonotype has more than one count but fewer than ten. The genes are TRBV6-1 and TRBJ1-3; unclear D gene. Germline V gives CDR1 MNHNS, CDR2 SASEGT. This CDR3 region has 14 residues. V was shortened by 7 bases and J by 6 bases, with 16 bases between the two germline ends. CDR3 amino acids: CASNLDVRENTIYF. In nucleotides, the CDR3 is TGTGCCAGCAACCTCGATGTCCGGGAAAACACCATATATTTT.

V gene TRBV29-1 combines with J gene TRBJ2-7; 10 nucleotides agree with TRBD2. Germline CDR1 is SQVTM and CDR2 is ANQGSEA. V lost 2 bases, J lost 5 bases, and 6 bases stayed unmatched. The CDR3 is made up of 14 amino acids. The CDR3 region has the DNA TGCAGCGTTGAAACCCCTAGCGGGAGCAACGAGCAGTACTTC. It is translated as CSVETPSGSNEQYF.

This chain connects TRBV3-1 to TRBJ1-3, with TRBD1 identical over 7 bases. Germline lookup yields CDR1 LGHDT and CDR2 YNNKEL (reference sequence). The CDR3 spans 17 residues. The junction had 7 bases not matched to a gene; V was cut back by 2 bases and J by 0 bases. Written as DNA, the CDR3 is TGTGCCAGCAGCCAAACGGACAGGATTCTCTCTGGAAACACCATATATTTT. This encodes CASSQTDRILSGNTIYF.

This clonotype was recorded a few times. The rearrangement links TRBV20-1 to TRBJ2-1; D uncertain. Trimming stripped 2 bases from V and 5 bases from J, with 16 bases between. This CDR3 is built from 15 residues. CDR1 and CDR2 (germline): DFQATT, SNEGSKA (reference sequence). The CDR3 spells CSARNPVATHNEQFF. CDR3 coding DNA: TGCAGTGCTAGAAACCCTGTTGCGACTCACAATGAGCAGTTCTTC.

This rearrangement joins TRBV12-3 or TRBV12-4 to TRBJ2-4; D ambiguous. Between the trimmed V and J ends, which lost 0 bases and 0 bases, there was a span of 12 bases. There are 17 residues in the CDR3. CDR3 sequence reads: CASSLAKQIQAKNIQYF. In DNA, the CDR3 is TGTGCCAGCAGTTTAGCTAAACAGATACAAGCCAAAAACATTCAGTACTTC.

The sample holds a few counts of this clonotype. CDR3 loop: CASRPTAGLIYNEQFF. The CDR3 DNA sequence: TGTGCCAGCAGGCCCACAGCGGGACTGATCTACAATGAGCAGTTCTTC. The gene calls are TRBV12-3 or TRBV12-4 and TRBJ2-1, with 7 bases lining up with TRBD2. After removal of 6 bases from V and 3 bases from J, the junction contained 11 bases not matched to a gene. The CDR3 covers 16 residues.

In the case of this clonotype: One end of the junction varies from germline; a read error may be responsible. The V call is TRBV10-3, the J call TRBJ1-6, with a weak D call TRBD1 (5 bases). This CDR3 region has 17 residues. The germline gives CDR1 ENHRY, CDR2 SYGVKD. CDR3 loop: CAISETEVSSYNSPPHF. The CDR3 DNA reads TGTGCCATCAGCGAGACAGAGGTTAGCTCCTATAATTCACCCCCCCACTTT.

The chain links TRBV12-3 or TRBV12-4 to TRBJ2-1; the D gene is possibly TRBD1 (6 bases). This CDR3 has 14 amino acids. The V end was cut by 2 bases, the J end by 7 bases, with 12 bases between. Written as DNA, the CDR3 is TGTGCCAGCAGTTTAAGCAGGGGAGAAAATGAGCAGTTCTTC. Its translation is CASSLSRGENEQFF.

This chain connects TRBV27 to TRBJ1-1, with 9 bases matching TRBD1. Germline values: CDR1 MNHEY, CDR2 SMNVEV (reference sequence). Trimming took 5 bases from V and 1 from J; bases not matched to a gene: 8. The CDR3 is 16 residues long. As DNA, the CDR3 is TGTGCCAGCAGTCACAGGGGGCGCGGGAAGAACACTGAAGCTTTCTTT. Translated: CASSHRGRGKNTEAFF.

This clonotype has more than one count but fewer than ten. CDR3 in DNA: TGTGCCAGCAGTCGCCACCAGACCTACGAGCAGTACTTC. This gives the protein CASSRHQTYEQYF. The chain recombines TRBV27 with TRBJ2-7; no clear D gene. This CDR3 is built from 13 residues. Germline V gene lookup returns CDR1 MNHEY and CDR2 SMNVEV (reference sequence). With 5 bases removed from V and 2 bases from J, the gap between germline ends came to 10 bases.

This clonotype was seen a handful of times. The chain combines TRBV29-1 with TRBJ1-1, with D uncertain. The CDR3 runs 10 residues. CDR1 is SQVTM and CDR2 is ANQGSEA in the germline V gene. The CDR3 coding sequence is TGCAGTGTGGTGGCCACTGAAGCTTTCTTT. Protein product: CSVVATEAFF.

J is TRBJ1-1 and V is TRBV6-5; 11 positions agree with TRBD1. The trim removed 2 bases at V and 13 bases at J, leaving 9 bases unmatched. This CDR3 has 14 amino acids. Germline CDR1 and CDR2: MNHEY and SVGAGI. The CDR3 spells CASSYRGQGAHNFF. The CDR3 bases are TGTGCCAGCAGTTACCGTGGACAGGGGGCTCATAATTTCTTT.

This clonotype has only a few counts. J is TRBJ2-2 and V is TRBV5-1, with 11 bases aligning to TRBD2. V lost 3 bases and J lost 5; bases outside the gene matches: 9. The CDR3 is 17 amino acids. Germline V lookup: CDR1 SGHRS, CDR2 YFSETQ. This CDR3 is CASSSGTSGETTGELFF. The CDR3 region has the DNA TGCGCCAGCAGCTCAGGGACTAGCGGTGAGACGACCGGGGAGCTGTTTTTT.